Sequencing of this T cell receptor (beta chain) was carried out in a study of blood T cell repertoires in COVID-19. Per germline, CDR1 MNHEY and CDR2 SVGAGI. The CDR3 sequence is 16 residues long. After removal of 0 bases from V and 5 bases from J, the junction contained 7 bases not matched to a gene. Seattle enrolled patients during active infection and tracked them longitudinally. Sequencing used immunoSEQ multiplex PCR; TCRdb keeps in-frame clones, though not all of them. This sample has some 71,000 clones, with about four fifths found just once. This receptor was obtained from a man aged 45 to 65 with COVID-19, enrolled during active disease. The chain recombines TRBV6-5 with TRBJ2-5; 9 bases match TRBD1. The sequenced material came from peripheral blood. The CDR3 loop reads CASSYSVGQGTETQYF. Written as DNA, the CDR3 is TGTGCCAGCAGTTACTCGGTCGGACAGGGGACCGAGACCCAGTACTTC.